The text below deals with one T cell receptor beta chain. Its target antigen remains unknown. Base-call qualities are not available, and no considerably larger clone is one nucleotide away. V is reduced by 3 bases and J by 5 bases, leaving a spacing of 14 bases between them. The CDR3 sequence holds 14 residues, the cysteine and phenylalanine included. Kept here is only the CDR3 DNA, which spans 42 bases and is read in frame from base 1. In the germline V gene (reference sequence), CDR1 corresponds to SEHNR and CDR2 to FQNEAQ. TCR beta CDR3 regions were amplified from RNA transcripts. The first round of RT-PCR for the TCR CDR3 was performed with the HTBI primer set and the Qiagen OneStep RT-PCR kit. A second multiplex PCR round built the libraries, followed by size selection and purification. The libraries were sequenced on an Illumina HiSeq2000 using paired-end 100 bp reads. In the paper's pipeline: Raw data were processed with SOAPnuke, discarding reads with adapters, uncalled bases, mean Phred below 15, or no exact constant-primer or identifier match. COPE v1.2.5 was used to merge the high-quality paired reads, and each unique nucleotide sequence was defined as a clonotype. MiTCR v1.1 was used to align clonotypes to the IMGT TRBV, TRBD and TRBJ reference segments. Analysis was restricted to V-J combinations with a frequency above 0.0001, which covered 99.2% of repertoires. A TCS score was defined as the ratio between F50 (clonal expansion) and ExV (chaos), using BLOSUM62-based TCRdist between CDR3 peptides within each V-J. Welch's t-statistics and random forest reduced roughly 500 V-J features to 10 to 15, which were used in a naive Bayes classifier (R e1071). The Morisita-Horn index was used to measure how similar the thyroid and blood repertoires were. TCRdb applied fastp at Q25 and MiXCR to the public reads, then kept only in-frame beta chains. Each entry merges the rows of one CDR3 protein and shows their most common DNA and genes. TCRdb's processing, not the authors' own work, is the source of the V and J calls. The sample table contains more than 500,000 distinct CDR3 sequences; only one count was recorded for just over 45% of them. 19% of the sample is taken by the ten largest.

Exclusion was applied to patients with uncontrolled infections, other autoimmune diseases, pregnancy or lactation. Clinical symptoms, serum thyroxine and TRAb, thyroid ultrasound, and orbital computed tomography formed the basis for the diagnoses. Trizol reagent was used to extract total RNA, and RNA quality was then checked on an Agilent 2100 Bioanalyzer. This entry belongs to a study of T cells in Graves' hyperthyroidism and ophthalmopathy (dated by TCRdb to about 2019). Turning to the overall study: TCR V-J signatures able to tell the groups apart were searched for in a discovery cohort of some 100 patients, of whom 43 had Graves' ophthalmopathy and more than 55 had stable Graves' hyperthyroidism. Prospective prediction of ophthalmopathy was tested in an independent validation cohort consisting of 18 hyperthyroidism patients and 15 or so patients who later progressed to ophthalmopathy. The 100 discovery patients were divided at random into training and test sets in a 7:3 ratio. In over five Graves' hyperthyroidism patients, the study also compared T-cell repertoires from thyroid tissue with T-cell repertoires from blood. Following sampling, methimazole starting at 30 mg daily was given to hyperthyroidism patients, and high-dose intravenous methylprednisolone was given to ophthalmopathy patients. The paper reports TCR Vbeta CDR3 sequencing of approximately 140 peripheral blood samples: 43 ophthalmopathy, 70 to 85 hyperthyroidism and about 17 progressor patients. Findings and caveats that apply to the study as a whole: Most expanded thyroid clonotypes (frequency above 0.001) were also detected in blood, suggesting blood repertoires may reflect thyroid immune responses. Sample size was not statistically predetermined, and blinding of investigators to group allocation was not performed. A model built on a 13 V-J signature distinguished ophthalmopathy from stable hyperthyroidism, reaching over 85% sensitivity and about 81% specificity in cross-validation and 80%/75% in testing. In validation, the model predicted progression to ophthalmopathy a median of roughly 6.5 months before onset, with 65% to 71% sensitivity and roughly 77% specificity.

Sequencing was performed on peripheral blood or thyroid tissue (not recorded which). This clonotype was obtained from an adult woman with Graves' disease, either hyperthyroidism or ophthalmopathy (not recorded which). The chain was built from TRBV7-9 and TRBJ2-7; the best D guess is TRBD1, with 5 bases matching. The sequenced DNA: TGTGCCAGCAGCTTGGCCAGGGTCGCGAACGAGCAGTACTTC. It codes for CASSLARVANEQYF.